This T cell receptor (beta chain) was found in a study of T-cell memory formation after mild COVID-19. Study conclusions and caveats: Certain responding clones were present in pre-infection memory, suggesting participation of cross-reactive memory.

Germline V gene data show CDR1 as DFQATT and CDR2 as SNEGSKA (reference sequence). The length of the CDR3 is 13 residues. V lost 6 bases and J lost 3; bases outside the gene matches: 7. This clonotype has a count of ten or more. Its target is unknown. TCRdb reprocessed the 5' RACE reads via MiXCR and lists one record per CDR3 protein. In the table there are about 290,000 distinct CDR3 sequences, roughly 15% of which are singletons. The gene calls are TRBV20-1 and TRBJ2-5, with 7 bases identical to TRBD2. The source of this sequence is a man aged 18-30 years who had mild COVID-19 (a few samples of this study predate the infection). Cell type and time point are not known. What was sequenced was PBMCs or a T cell subset sorted from them (not recorded which). This chain's CDR3 is CSAVSGGKETQYF. The CDR3 DNA is TGCAGTGCCGTATCGGGGGGAAAAGAGACCCAGTACTTC.